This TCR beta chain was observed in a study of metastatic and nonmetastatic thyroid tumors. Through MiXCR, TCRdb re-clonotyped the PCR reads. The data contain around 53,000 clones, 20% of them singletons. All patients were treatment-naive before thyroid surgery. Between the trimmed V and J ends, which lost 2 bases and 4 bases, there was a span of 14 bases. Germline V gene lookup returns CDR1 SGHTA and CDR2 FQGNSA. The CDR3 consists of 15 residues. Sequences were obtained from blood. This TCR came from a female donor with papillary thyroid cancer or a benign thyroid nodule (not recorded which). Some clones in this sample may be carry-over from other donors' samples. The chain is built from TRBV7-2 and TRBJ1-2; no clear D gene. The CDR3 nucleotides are TGTGCCAGCAGCTTAAGCGGCGGGTGTGGCTATGGCTACACCTTC. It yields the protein CASSLSGGCGYGYTF.